This T cell receptor (beta chain) derives from a study of blood T cells in healthy people across ages. The authors extracted at least 6 micrograms of total RNA per sample. The CDR3 is 17 amino acids. CDR1 is SGHRS, CDR2 YFSETQ, per germline. V was cut by 0 bases and J by 3 bases, with 15 bases left in between. Together with a sample-barcoded 5' primer, a J-beta primer mix was included in a second PCR lasting roughly 6 to 12 cycles. TCRdb ran MiXCR on the 5' RACE reads and lists one entry per CDR3 protein. Of 600,000 or so distinct CDR3 sequences listed, approximately 30% are singletons. Ten or more counts support this clonotype.

The rearrangement joins TRBV5-1 to TRBJ1-4; D is possibly TRBD1 (6 bases). The sequence was obtained from an elderly woman in good health. The sample taken for sequencing was blood. Here the CDR3 DNA reads TGCGCCAGCAGCTTGGAGGGCAGGGGTGCGTCTAATGAAAAACTGTTTTTT. Residues: CASSLEGRGASNEKLFF.